Following are 2 T cell receptor beta chains from one sample sequenced in a study of CD8 T cells in acute hepatitis C reinfection. Time point given: naive CD8 control sorted from an acute-time-point sample. Some clones are missing from TCRdb's copy, which holds only in-frame ones; the method was immunoSEQ multiplex PCR. The table lists approximately 41,000 clones, around nine tenths of them singletons. The sample consisted of naive CD8+ T cells from PBMCs. All receptors derive from a man aged 30-40 years with chronic hepatitis C.

The gene calls are TRBV5-4 and TRBJ2-7; TRBD2 matches at 7 bases. V was clipped by 1 base and J by 1 base; unmatched bases: 2. The CDR3 loop spans 14 amino acids. CDR1 SGHNT and CDR2 YYREEE come from the germline V gene (reference sequence). This CDR3 is CASSLNSGSYEQYF. The CDR3 coding sequence is TGTGCCAGCAGCTTGAATAGCGGGTCCTACGAGCAGTACTTC.

The chain carries TRBV2 and TRBJ1-1; D call uncertain. This CDR3 has 10 amino acids. Per germline, CDR1 SNHLY and CDR2 FYNNEI. The V gene lost 8 bases and the J gene lost 4 bases, with 5 bases spanning the gap. CDR3 DNA sequence: TGTGCCAGCCGGGGCACTGAAGCTTTCTTT. Residues: CASRGTEAFF.